This TCR beta chain stems from a study of T cell changes during pregnancy in multiple sclerosis. CDR1 and CDR2 (germline): MNHEY, SVGAGI. V was pared by 0 bases and J by 6 bases, with 11 bases between. CDR3 size: 14 residues. This table comes from immunoSEQ multiplex PCR, and its TCRdb copy is limited to in-frame clones, with some not included. In the table there are approximately 9,300 clones, 83% of which are singletons. The chain uses TRBV6-5 and TRBJ1-1, with TRBD1 as a possible D gene (5 bases). This TCR came from a female donor in good health, enrolled as a control in a pregnancy study. The source material was CD8+ T cells from peripheral blood mononuclear cells, sampled in the third trimester of pregnancy. The chain's CDR3 is CASSYSRRVSEAFF. In DNA, the CDR3 is TGTGCCAGCAGTTACTCGCGCAGGGTCTCTGAAGCTTTCTTT.